Below, one TCR beta chain is given with its context. This sample stems from a study of blood T cell repertoires in COVID-19. The data were produced by immunoSEQ multiplex PCR, yet TCRdb's version contains in-frame clones alone and is incomplete. The table records 140,000 to 150,000 clones, approximately 84% of them present only once. Sequencing used peripheral blood. The origin of this receptor is a human donor in a cohort sampled during active COVID-19.

The CDR3 DNA follows: TGCAGCGTCGCGACTAGCGGACAAACAGATACGCAGTATTTT. The encoded protein is CSVATSGQTDTQYF. The rearrangement joins TRBV29-1 to TRBJ2-3; 9 bases fit TRBD2. J gave up 3 bases and V 6 bases, and 7 bases lay outside the gene matches. CDR3 length: 14 residues. Germline loops: CDR1 SQVTM, CDR2 ANQGSEA.